The entry that follows covers one T cell receptor (beta chain) sequence. What it recognizes is unknown. After removal of 2 bases from V and 6 bases from J, the junction contained 11 bases not matched to a gene. This CDR3 is 18 amino acids long. The germline gives CDR1 MNHEY, CDR2 SVGAGI. These data are taken from a study of T-cell reconstitution after alpha-beta-depleted transplantation in children. Study-level findings and limits: After one year, T-cell counts and TCRbeta diversity mostly came from new T cells. Reportedly, alpha-beta T cells present about two months post-transplant originated from several hundred expanded clones of graft origin. Where some patients showed high TCRbeta diversity at day 60, it came from recipient T cells and thymic progenitors that had survived.

The TCRbeta library was prepared with unique molecular identifiers. TCRdb ran MiXCR on the PCR reads and lists one entry per CDR3 protein. The repertoire holds some 550,000 distinct CDR3 sequences, with around 23% as singletons. This clonotype originated in a boy in the first two years of life who had a stem cell transplant for acute myeloid leukemia, so the T cells may come from the graft donor. Material: PBMCs, mostly from graft donor cells, obtained 360 days after TCRalphabeta/CD19-depleted stem cell transplant. The V gene is TRBV6-5, the J gene TRBJ2-3; 13 bases align to TRBD2. In DNA form, the CDR3 reads TGTGCCAGCAGTTACACGTCTACTAGCGGGGGGGCGGCGGATACGCAGTATTTT. Protein sequence: CASSYTSTSGGAADTQYF.